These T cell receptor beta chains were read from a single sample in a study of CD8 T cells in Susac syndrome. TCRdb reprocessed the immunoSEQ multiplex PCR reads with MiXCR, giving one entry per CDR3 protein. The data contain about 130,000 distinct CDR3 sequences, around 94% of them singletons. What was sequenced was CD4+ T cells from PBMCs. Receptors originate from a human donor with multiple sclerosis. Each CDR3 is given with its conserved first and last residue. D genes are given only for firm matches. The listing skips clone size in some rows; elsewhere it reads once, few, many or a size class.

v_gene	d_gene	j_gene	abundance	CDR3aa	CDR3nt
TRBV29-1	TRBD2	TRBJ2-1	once	CSVDGLAGRGEQFF	TGCAGCGTTGATGGGCTAGCGGGAAGGGGTGAGCAGTTCTTC
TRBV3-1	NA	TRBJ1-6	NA	CASSQDSGGGSPLHF	TGTGCCAGCAGCCAAGATAGCGGGGGCGGTTCACCCCTCCACTTT
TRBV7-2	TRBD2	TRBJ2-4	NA	CASSLGLAGTNIQYF	TGTGCCAGCAGCTTGGGACTAGCGGGAACAAACATTCAGTACTTC
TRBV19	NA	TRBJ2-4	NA	CATRQAAGNIQYF	TGTGCCACCCGACAGGCCGCGGGGAACATTCAGTACTTC
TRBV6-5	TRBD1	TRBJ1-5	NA	CASSPGTGDDQPQHF	TGTGCCAGCAGTCCGGGGACAGGGGATGATCAGCCCCAGCATTTT
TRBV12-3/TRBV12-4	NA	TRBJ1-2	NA	CASSERTGSYGYTF	TGTGCCAGCAGCGAAAGAACAGGGTCCTATGGCTACACCTTC
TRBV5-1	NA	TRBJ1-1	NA	CASSEGRESAEAFF	TGCGCCAGCAGCGAAGGACGGGAATCCGCTGAAGCTTTCTTT
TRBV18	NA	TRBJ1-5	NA	CASSPRGGSSSNQPQHF	TGTGCCAGCTCACCCCGGGGGGGCAGCTCTAGCAATCAGCCCCAGCATTTT
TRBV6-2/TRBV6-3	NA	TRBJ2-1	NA	CASSTYPLHEQFF	TGTGCCAGCAGTACCTACCCTCTTCATGAGCAGTTCTTC
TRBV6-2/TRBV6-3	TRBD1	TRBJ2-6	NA	CASSFRQGARSGANVLTF	TGTGCCAGCAGTTTCCGACAGGGGGCGCGTTCTGGGGCCAACGTCCTGACTTTC
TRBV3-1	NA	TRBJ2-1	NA	CASSPFIGDNEQFF	TGTGCCAGCAGCCCATTTATTGGGGACAATGAGCAGTTCTTC
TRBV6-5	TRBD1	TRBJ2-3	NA	CASSWDRFTDTQYF	TGTGCCAGCAGTTGGGACAGATTCACAGATACGCAGTATTTT
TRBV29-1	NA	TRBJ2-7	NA	CSGWSSSRGEQYF	TGCAGCGGGTGGTCGTCTAGTCGGGGCGAGCAGTACTTC
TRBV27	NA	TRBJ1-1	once	CASSYGAFNTEAFF	TGTGCCAGCAGTTACGGGGCCTTCAACACTGAAGCTTTCTTT
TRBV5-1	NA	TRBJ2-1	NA	CASSLGLASSYNEQFF	TGCGCCAGCAGCTTGGGACTGGCTAGCTCCTACAATGAGCAGTTCTTC
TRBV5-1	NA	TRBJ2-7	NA	CASSLGAASSYEQYF	TGCGCCAGCAGCTTGGGGGCCGCTAGCTCCTACGAGCAGTACTTC
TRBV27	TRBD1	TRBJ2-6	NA	CASSPQTGGLSGANVLTF	TGTGCCAGCAGTCCGCAGACAGGGGGCTTGTCTGGGGCCAACGTCCTGACTTTC
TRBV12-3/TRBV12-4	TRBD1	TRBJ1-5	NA	CASTGTGNQPQHF	TGTGCCAGCACCGGGACAGGCAATCAGCCCCAGCATTTT
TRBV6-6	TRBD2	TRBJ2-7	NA	CASSYSKAGESHEQYF	TGTGCCAGCAGTTACTCGAAAGCGGGAGAATCCCACGAGCAGTACTTC
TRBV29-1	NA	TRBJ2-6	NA	CSVAEVGANVLTF	TGCAGCGTTGCTGAGGTGGGGGCCAACGTCCTGACTTTC
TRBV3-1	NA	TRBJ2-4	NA	CASSQDPRRWEKGKNIQYF	TGTGCCAGCAGCCAAGATCCCAGGCGATGGGAAAAAGGCAAAAACATTCAGTACTTC
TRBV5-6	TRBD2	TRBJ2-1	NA	CASSYSGTSGSKEQFF	TGTGCCAGCAGCTACTCCGGGACTAGCGGGAGTAAAGAGCAGTTCTTC
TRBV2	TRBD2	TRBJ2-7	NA	CASSTSGLAVYEQYF	TGTGCCAGCAGCACTAGCGGGTTGGCCGTCTACGAGCAGTACTTC
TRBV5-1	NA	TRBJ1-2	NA	CASSLGMGSANYGYTF	TGCGCCAGCAGCTTGGGTATGGGGTCCGCTAACTATGGCTACACCTTC
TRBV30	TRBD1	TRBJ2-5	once	CAWSSGTEETQYF	TGTGCCTGGAGTTCTGGGACAGAAGAGACCCAGTACTTC
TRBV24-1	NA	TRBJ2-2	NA	CATSERETGELFF	TGTGCCACCAGTGAACGAGAGACCGGGGAGCTGTTTTTT
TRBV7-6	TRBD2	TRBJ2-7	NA	CASSKGRVPYEQYF	TGTGCCAGCAGCAAAGGGAGGGTCCCCTACGAGCAGTACTTC
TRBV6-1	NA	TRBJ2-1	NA	CASRGEGDRYYNEQFF	TGTGCCAGCAGGGGAGAGGGTGATCGGTACTACAATGAGCAGTTCTTC
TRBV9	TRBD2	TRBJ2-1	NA	CASSVGLAGGRTEQFF	TGTGCCAGCAGCGTAGGACTAGCGGGAGGTCGGACTGAGCAGTTCTTC
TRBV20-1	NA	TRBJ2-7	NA	CSARAWDAREQYF	TGCAGTGCTAGAGCGTGGGACGCCAGAGAGCAGTACTTC
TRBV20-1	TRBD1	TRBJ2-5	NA	CSANRGRPQETQYF	TGCAGTGCCAACAGGGGACGTCCCCAAGAGACCCAGTACTTC
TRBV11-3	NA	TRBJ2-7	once	CASSFHTGSEQYF	TGTGCCAGCAGCTTCCATACGGGGAGCGAGCAGTACTTC
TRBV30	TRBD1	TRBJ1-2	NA	CAWSGTGVYGYTF	TGTGCCTGGAGCGGGACAGGGGTCTATGGCTACACCTTC
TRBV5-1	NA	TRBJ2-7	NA	CASSYLIRGTQEEQYF	TGCGCCAGCAGCTATCTAATAAGGGGGACACAGGAAGAGCAGTACTTC
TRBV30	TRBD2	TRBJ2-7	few	CAWSIGLADTYEQYF	TGTGCCTGGAGCATCGGACTAGCGGATACCTACGAGCAGTACTTC
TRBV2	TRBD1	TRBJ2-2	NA	CASSTGGRDGELFF	TGTGCCAGCAGTACAGGGGGACGGGACGGGGAGCTGTTTTTT
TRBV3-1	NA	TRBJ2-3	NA	CASSQDTAVTDTQYF	TGTGCCAGCAGCCAAGATACAGCGGTCACAGATACGCAGTATTTT
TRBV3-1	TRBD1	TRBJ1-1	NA	CASSRQGNEAFF	TGTGCCAGCAGCCGACAGGGCAATGAAGCTTTCTTT
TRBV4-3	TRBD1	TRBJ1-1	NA	CASSLGTGANTEAFF	TGCGCCAGCAGCCTTGGGACAGGGGCCAACACTGAAGCTTTCTTT
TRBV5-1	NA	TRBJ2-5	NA	CASSGAGGIFETQYF	TGCGCCAGCAGCGGAGCCGGCGGGATTTTCGAGACCCAGTACTTC
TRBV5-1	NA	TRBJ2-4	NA	CASSAYTENIQYF	TGCGCCAGCAGCGCCTACACAGAAAACATTCAGTACTTC
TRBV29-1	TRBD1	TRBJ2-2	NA	CSGQGPGELFF	TGCAGCGGACAGGGGCCCGGGGAGCTGTTTTTT
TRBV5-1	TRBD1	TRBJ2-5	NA	CASSFNRDRGVGETQYF	TGCGCCAGCAGCTTCAACCGGGACAGGGGGGTTGGAGAGACCCAGTACTTC
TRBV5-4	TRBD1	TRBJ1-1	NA	CASSLGGTVSTEAFF	TGTGCCAGCAGCTTGGGAGGGACAGTATCGACTGAAGCTTTCTTT
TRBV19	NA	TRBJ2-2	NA	CASSIWQLGTGELFF	TGTGCCAGTAGTATATGGCAGCTGGGCACCGGGGAGCTGTTTTTT
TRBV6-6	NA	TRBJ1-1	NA	CATVRPGSNTEAFF	TGTGCCACCGTGAGACCGGGTTCGAACACTGAAGCTTTCTTT
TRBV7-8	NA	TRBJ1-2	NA	CASSLAGGDGYTF	TGTGCCAGCAGCTTAGCAGGGGGGGATGGCTACACCTTC
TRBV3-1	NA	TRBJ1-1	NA	CASSHRIGNTEAFF	TGTGCCAGCAGCCACCGAATAGGGAACACTGAAGCTTTCTTT
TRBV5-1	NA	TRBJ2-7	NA	CASSLGEVLVGYEQYF	TGCGCCAGCAGCTTGGGGGAAGTTCTGGTTGGCTACGAGCAGTACTTC
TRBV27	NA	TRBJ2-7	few	CASSLSRDSYEQYF	TGTGCCAGCAGTTTATCTCGGGATTCCTACGAGCAGTACTTC
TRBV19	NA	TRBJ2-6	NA	CASSLVVSGANVLTF	TGTGCCAGTAGCCTTGTTGTCTCTGGGGCCAACGTCCTGACTTTC